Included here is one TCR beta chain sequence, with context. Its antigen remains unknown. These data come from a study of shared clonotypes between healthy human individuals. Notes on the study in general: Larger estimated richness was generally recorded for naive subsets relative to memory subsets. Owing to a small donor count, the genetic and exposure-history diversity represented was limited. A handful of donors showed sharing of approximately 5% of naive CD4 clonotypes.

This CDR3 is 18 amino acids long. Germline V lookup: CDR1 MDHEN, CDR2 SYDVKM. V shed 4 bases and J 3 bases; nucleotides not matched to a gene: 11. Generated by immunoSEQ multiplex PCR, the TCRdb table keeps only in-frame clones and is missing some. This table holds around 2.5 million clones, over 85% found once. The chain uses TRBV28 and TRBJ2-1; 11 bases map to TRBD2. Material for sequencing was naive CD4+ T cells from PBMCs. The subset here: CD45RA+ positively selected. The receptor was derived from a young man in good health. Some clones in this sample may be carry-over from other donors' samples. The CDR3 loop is CASSSPGATSGSYNEQFF. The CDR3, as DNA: TGTGCCAGCAGTTCGCCCGGGGCTACTAGCGGGAGCTACAATGAGCAGTTCTTC. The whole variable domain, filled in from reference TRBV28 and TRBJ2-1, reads DVKVTQSSRYLVKRTGEKVFLECVQDMDHENMFWYRQDPGLGLRLIYFSYDVKMKEKGDIPEGYSVSREKKERFSLILESASTNQTSMYLCASSSPGATSGSYNEQFFGPGTRLTVL.